This record covers a single T cell receptor beta chain. The antigen is unknown. The record originates from a study of shared clonotypes between healthy human individuals. Study-wide points: The researchers took only blood, and tissue repertoires probably look different.

CDR1 is WSHSY, CDR2 SAAADI, per germline. The CDR3 covers 17 residues. Trimming pared 2 bases from V and 12 bases from J, leaving 26 bases between. Some clones are missing from TCRdb's copy, which holds only in-frame ones; the method was immunoSEQ multiplex PCR. The sample records around 430,000 clones, around 79% being singletons. The study used approximately 90 million PBMCs per unsorted sample for genomic DNA. Sequencing was carried out using PBMCs. The TCR comes from a woman in her thirties or forties in good health. Some clones in this sample may be carry-over from other donors' samples. The chain recombines TRBV10-2 with TRBJ2-1; no definite D call. The CDR3 DNA is TGCGCCAGCAGTGAGCCGGCCGACTCCCGGCGGTCAAATCGGCAGTTCTTC. Amino acids: CASSEPADSRRSNRQFF.